Below are 5 T cell receptor beta chains sequenced from a single sample in a study of immune evolution from preneoplasia to lung adenocarcinoma. Some clones are missing from TCRdb's copy, which holds only in-frame ones; the method was immunoSEQ multiplex PCR. The sample has around 3,000 clones, about 88% seen once; the top ten hold about 4%. Material for sequencing was FFPE invasive lung adenocarcinoma tissue. The source of these receptors is a person aged 65 to 79 with invasive lung adenocarcinoma.

This rearrangement joins TRBV11-2 to TRBJ2-1, with D perhaps TRBD2 (5 bases). The CDR3 is made up of 17 amino acids. CDR1 is SGHAT and CDR2 is FQNNGV in the germline V gene. Trimming pared 4 bases from V and 1 base from J, leaving 17 bases between. The CDR3 sequence: CASSSSGSVFSYNEQFF. The CDR3 DNA reads TGTGCCAGCAGCTCAAGCGGTTCCGTTTTTTCCTACAATGAGCAGTTCTTC.

This chain uses TRBV7-8 with TRBJ2-2; D might be TRBD1 (5 bases). V was clipped by 6 bases and J by 1 base, with 12 bases between them. CDR1 is SGHVS and CDR2 is FQNEAQ in the germline V gene. CDR3 size: 15 residues. The CDR3 DNA follows: TGTGCCAGCAGAAAAGGGGTCGAGAACACCGGGGAGCTGTTTTTT. It yields the protein CASRKGVENTGELFF.

This chain connects TRBV19 to TRBJ1-5, with D perhaps matching TRBD1 (5 bases). Germline V CDR1 and CDR2: LNHDA, SQIVND (reference sequence). The CDR3 runs to 14 residues. Trimming removed 5 bases from V and 0 bases from J, with 8 bases in between. In nucleotides, the CDR3 is TGTGCCAGTAGTCTCAGGGTTAGCAATCAGCCCCAGCATTTT. This encodes CASSLRVSNQPQHF.

The CDR3 DNA reads TGTGCCAGCAGCCCGAGGACAGGGGGCAGCTCCTATAATTCACCCCTCCACTTT. Amino acid sequence: CASSPRTGGSSYNSPLHF. This sequence joins TRBV11-2 and TRBJ1-6; 11 nucleotides match TRBD1. Unmatched junction bases numbered 6, after V lost 5 bases and J lost 0 bases. CDR3 size: 18 residues. The V gene's germline CDR1 is SGHAT and CDR2 FQNNGV.

The V and J genes are TRBV4-3 and TRBJ2-7; D not certain. The CDR3 is 11 residues long. The germline gives CDR1 LGHNA, CDR2 YSLEER. V was trimmed by 4 bases and J by 3 bases, leaving 4 bases between them. The CDR3 spells CASSPDYEQYF. The CDR3, as DNA: TGCGCCAGCAGCCCCGACTACGAGCAGTACTTC.